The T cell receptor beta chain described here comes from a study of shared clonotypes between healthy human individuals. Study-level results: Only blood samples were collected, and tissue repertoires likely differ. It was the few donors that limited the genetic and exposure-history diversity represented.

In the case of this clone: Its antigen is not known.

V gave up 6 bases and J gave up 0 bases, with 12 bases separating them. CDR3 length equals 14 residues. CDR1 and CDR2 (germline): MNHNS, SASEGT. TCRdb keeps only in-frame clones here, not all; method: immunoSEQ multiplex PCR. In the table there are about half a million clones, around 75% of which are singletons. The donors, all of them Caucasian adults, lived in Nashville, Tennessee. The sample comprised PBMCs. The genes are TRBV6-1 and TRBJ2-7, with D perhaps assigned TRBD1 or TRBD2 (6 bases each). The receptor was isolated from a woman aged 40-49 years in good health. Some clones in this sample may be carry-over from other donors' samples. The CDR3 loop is CASREGGVSYEQYF. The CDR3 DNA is TGTGCCAGCAGGGAGGGGGGCGTCTCCTACGAGCAGTACTTC.